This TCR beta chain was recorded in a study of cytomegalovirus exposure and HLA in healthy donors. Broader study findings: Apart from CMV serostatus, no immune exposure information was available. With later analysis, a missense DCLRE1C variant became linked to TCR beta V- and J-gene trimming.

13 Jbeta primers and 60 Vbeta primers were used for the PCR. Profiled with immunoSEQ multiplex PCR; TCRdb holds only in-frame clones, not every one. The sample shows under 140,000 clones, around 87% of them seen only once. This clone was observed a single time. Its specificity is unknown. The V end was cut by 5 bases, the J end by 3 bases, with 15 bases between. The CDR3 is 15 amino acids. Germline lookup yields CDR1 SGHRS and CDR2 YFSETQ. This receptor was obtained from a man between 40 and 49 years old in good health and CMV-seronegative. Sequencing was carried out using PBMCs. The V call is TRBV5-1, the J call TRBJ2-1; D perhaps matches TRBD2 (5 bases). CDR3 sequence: CASRLQADNYNEQFF. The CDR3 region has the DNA TGCGCCAGCAGGCTCCAAGCGGATAACTACAATGAGCAGTTCTTC.